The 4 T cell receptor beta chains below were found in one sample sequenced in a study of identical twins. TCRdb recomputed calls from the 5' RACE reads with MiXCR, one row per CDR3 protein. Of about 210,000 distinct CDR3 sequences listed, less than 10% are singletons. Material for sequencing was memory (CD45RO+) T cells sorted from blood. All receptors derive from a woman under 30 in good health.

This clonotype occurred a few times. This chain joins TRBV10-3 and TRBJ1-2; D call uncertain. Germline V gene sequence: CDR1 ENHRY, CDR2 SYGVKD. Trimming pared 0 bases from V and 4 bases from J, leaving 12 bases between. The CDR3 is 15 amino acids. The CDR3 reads CAISESIRTSYGYTF. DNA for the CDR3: TGTGCCATCAGTGAGTCTATTCGAACCTCCTATGGCTACACCTTC.

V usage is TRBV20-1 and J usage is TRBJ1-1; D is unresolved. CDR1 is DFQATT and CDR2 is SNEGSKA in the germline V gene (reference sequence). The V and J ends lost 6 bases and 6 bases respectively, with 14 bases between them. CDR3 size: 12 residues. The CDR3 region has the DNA TGCAGTGCCCACCGTTGGGGTTCTGAAGCTTTCTTT. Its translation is CSAHRWGSEAFF.

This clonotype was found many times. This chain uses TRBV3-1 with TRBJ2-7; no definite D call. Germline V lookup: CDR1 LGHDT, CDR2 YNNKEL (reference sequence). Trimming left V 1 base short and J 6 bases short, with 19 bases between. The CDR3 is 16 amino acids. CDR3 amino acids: CASSQGLPTLKLEQYF. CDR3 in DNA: TGTGCCAGCAGCCAAGGTCTCCCCACCCTAAAACTCGAGCAGTACTTC.

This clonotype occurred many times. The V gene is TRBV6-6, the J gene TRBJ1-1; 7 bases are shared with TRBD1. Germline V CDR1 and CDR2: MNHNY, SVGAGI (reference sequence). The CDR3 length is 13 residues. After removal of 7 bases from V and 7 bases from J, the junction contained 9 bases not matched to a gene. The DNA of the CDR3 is TGTGCCAGCATCCCTTCAGGGGGTGGTGAAGCTTTCTTT. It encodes CASIPSGGGEAFF.